Listed here are 8 T cell receptor beta chains from one sample, sequenced in a study of OX40 agonist ivuxolimab in advanced cancers. Produced via immunoSEQ multiplex PCR; TCRdb's table is partial and in-frame only. The sample gives some 65,000 clones, around 87% of which show up once; 0.35% to 0.45% is in the top ten. The source material was CD4+ or CD8+ T cells sorted from blood, sampled in a trial of the OX40 agonist ivuxolimab. The receptors come from an adult with an advanced solid tumor such as melanoma, head and neck, liver or kidney cancer.

This clone was seen a single time. The rearrangement uses TRBV5-6 and TRBJ1-4; 8 nucleotides match TRBD1. The CDR3 spans 15 residues. The V and J ends lost 4 bases and 7 bases, in that order; junction bases with no gene match: 9. Germline loops: CDR1 SGHDT, CDR2 YYEEEE. The CDR3 loop reads CASSRDRGFGEKLFF. The CDR3 DNA sequence: TGTGCCAGCAGCCGAGACAGGGGATTTGGTGAAAAACTGTTTTTT. Based on the CDR3 plus reference TRBV5-6 and TRBJ1-4, the full variable domain is DAGVTQSPTHLIKTRGQQVTLRCSPKSGHDTVSWYQQALGQGPQFIFQYYEEEERQRGNFPDRFSGHQFPNYSSELNVNALLLGDSALYLCASSRDRGFGEKLFFGSGTQLSVL.

This clone was seen only once. This rearrangement joins TRBV6-5 to TRBJ2-5, with 8 bases that match TRBD2. Germline values: CDR1 MNHEY, CDR2 SVGAGI. The CDR3 runs 14 residues. The V gene end was trimmed by 2 bases and the J gene end by 4 bases; junction bases not matched to a gene: 3. CDR3 sequence reads: CASSYGGGRETQYF. CDR3 coding DNA: TGTGCCAGCAGTTACGGCGGGGGGCGAGAGACCCAGTACTTC.

The chain combines TRBV19 with TRBJ1-5; TRBD1 matches at 11 bases. V lost 3 bases and J lost 6; bases outside the gene matches: 7. Germline CDR1 reads LNHDA; CDR2 reads SQIVND (reference sequence). The length of the CDR3 is 16 residues. The CDR3 loop reads CASSILGTGGSQPQHF. The CDR3, as DNA: TGTGCCAGTAGTATTCTCGGGACAGGGGGGAGTCAGCCCCAGCATTTT.

The J gene is TRBJ2-1, the V gene TRBV5-1; tentatively, D is TRBD2 (5 bases). Germline lookup yields CDR1 SGHRS and CDR2 YFSETQ. V lost 7 bases, J lost 9 bases, and 20 bases lay in between. This CDR3 is built from 14 residues. This CDR3 reads CASRTSRDLREQFF. CDR3 in DNA: TGCGCCAGCCGCACTAGTAGAGACTTGCGTGAGCAGTTCTTC.

The gene calls are TRBV13 and TRBJ1-1; 7 nucleotides match TRBD1. The CDR3 has 18 residues. Trimming took 5 bases from V and 1 from J; bases not matched to a gene: 16. CDR1 and CDR2 (germline): PRHDT, FYEKMQ (reference sequence). CDR3 in DNA: TGTGCCAGCAGCCTTGTTCGGGGTCCAGGGGGAAGGAACACTGAAGCTTTCTTT. This translates into CASSLVRGPGGRNTEAFF.

DNA for the CDR3: TGTGCCAGCGGTGCGTCAGATACGCAGTATTTT. This encodes CASGASDTQYF. The V call is TRBV18, the J call TRBJ2-3; D unclear. Germline V gene lookup returns CDR1 KGHSH and CDR2 LQKENI. Trimming pared 8 bases from V and 4 bases from J, leaving 7 bases between. The CDR3 extends over 11 amino acids.

The CDR3 nucleotides are TGCAGCGGGAAGGACAGGGCTAATGAAAAACTGTTTTTT. This gives the protein CSGKDRANEKLFF. The chain links TRBV29-1 to TRBJ1-4; the match to TRBD1 covers 8 bases. After removal of 7 bases from V and 3 bases from J, the junction contained 4 bases not matched to a gene. Germline V lookup: CDR1 SQVTM, CDR2 ANQGSEA. This CDR3 comprises 13 residues.

The chain has TRBV10-3 and TRBJ1-2, with TRBD1 matching over 9 bases. With V trimmed by 2 bases and J by 2 bases, 3 bases remained unmatched. Germline-derived CDR1 and CDR2 are ENHRY and SYGVKD. The CDR3 has 15 residues. The CDR3 DNA reads as TGTGCCATCAGTGAGGGACAGGGGCGGAACTATGGCTACACCTTC. It codes for CAISEGQGRNYGYTF.